A selection of T cell receptor beta chains follows, all from one sample in a study of T cell repertoires in cytomegalovirus infection. MiXCR, run by TCRdb on the reads, gives a single entry per CDR3 protein. The sample records 150,000 to 200,000 distinct CDR3 sequences, roughly 19% being singletons. The sample was PBMCs. The receptors derive from a human donor in good health (CMV status not recorded). Some clones in this sample may be carry-over from other donors' samples. Both conserved end residues are part of each CDR3. The D gene is left open where the match is weak. Clone sizes are given selectively: once, few, many, or a class where the clone is expanded.

J | D | V | size | CDR3 | DNA
TRBJ1-3 | - | TRBV5-1 | many | CASSWKGRESGNTIYF | TGCGCCAGCAGCTGGAAAGGCCGGGAGTCTGGAAACACCATATATTTT
TRBJ2-5 | - | TRBV7-3 | - | CASSPTGRFQETQYF | TGTGCCAGCAGCCCGACTGGGCGGTTCCAAGAGACCCAGTACTTC
TRBJ1-5 | TRBD1 | TRBV28 | few | CASGGAGGQPQHF | TGTGCCAGCGGCGGGGCAGGGGGACAGCCCCAGCATTTT
TRBJ2-5 | - | TRBV6-2/TRBV6-3 | few | CASSYSWSGETQYF | TGTGCCAGCAGTTACTCGTGGAGCGGAGAGACCCAGTACTTC
TRBJ2-3 | - | TRBV7-2 | many | CASSRTMTDTDTQYF | TGTGCCAGCAGCAGAACCATGACAGACACAGATACGCAGTATTTT
TRBJ2-1 | TRBD2 | TRBV6-5 | few | CASRGTSGGISSYNEQFF | TGTGCCAGCAGAGGGACTAGCGGGGGCATAAGCTCCTACAATGAGCAGTTCTTC
TRBJ2-3 | - | TRBV7-8 | - | CASSFMITDTQYF | TGTGCCAGCAGCTTTATGATCACAGATACGCAGTATTTT
TRBJ2-7 | - | TRBV7-2 | many | CASSPRLYEQYF | TGTGCCAGCAGCCCCCGACTCTACGAGCAGTACTTC
TRBJ2-1 | - | TRBV5-5 | - | CASSSRYNEQFF | TGTGCCAGCAGCTCGCGATACAATGAGCAGTTCTTC
TRBJ2-1 | TRBD2 | TRBV5-6 | - | CASSLVKRGDNEQFF | TGTGCCAGCAGCTTGGTGAAGCGGGGGGACAATGAGCAGTTCTTC
TRBJ1-3 | - | TRBV6-6 | - | CASSLGRLYDSGNTIYF | TGTGCCAGCAGTCTCGGGCGGCTATACGACTCTGGAAACACCATATATTTT
TRBJ2-5 | TRBD2 | TRBV7-9 | few | CASSPRRLAGEGQETQYF | TGTGCCAGCAGCCCGCGAAGACTAGCGGGAGAGGGGCAAGAGACCCAGTACTTC
TRBJ2-7 | - | TRBV14 | - | CASSLQGTVQYF | TGTGCCAGCAGCCTCCAGGGTACAGTGCAGTACTTC
TRBJ2-5 | - | TRBV20-1 | once | CSARSWGDQETQYF | TGCAGTGCTAGAAGTTGGGGGGACCAAGAGACCCAGTACTTC
TRBJ2-5 | - | TRBV7-2 | - | CASSVGVETQYF | TGTGCCAGCAGCGTCGGGGTAGAGACCCAGTACTTC
TRBJ2-2 | - | TRBV7-9 | few | CASSSAELLTGELFF | TGTGCCAGCAGCTCAGCGGAACTCCTAACCGGGGAGCTGTTTTTT
TRBJ1-5 | TRBD1 | TRBV2 | - | CASSEGTGPGGGQPQHF | TGTGCCAGCAGTGAAGGGACAGGGCCTGGGGGGGGTCAGCCCCAGCATTTT
TRBJ2-7 | TRBD1 | TRBV19 | - | CASSSRDRGGLEQYF | TGTGCCAGTAGCTCCCGGGACAGGGGCGGCTTGGAGCAGTACTTC
TRBJ2-1 | - | TRBV6-2/TRBV6-3 | - | CASSYPGLAGNNEQFF | TGTGCCAGCAGTTACCCCGGGCTGGCGGGAAACAATGAGCAGTTCTTC
TRBJ1-2 | - | TRBV12-3/TRBV12-4 | many | CASTQGANYGYTF | TGTGCCAGTACCCAGGGAGCTAACTATGGCTACACCTTC
TRBJ2-3 | - | TRBV5-6 | many | CASSLVGTSTDTQYF | TGTGCCAGCAGCTTGGTCGGGACTAGCACAGATACGCAGTATTTT
TRBJ2-2 | TRBD1 | TRBV20-1 | - | CSARQGAPSTGELFF | TGCAGTGCTCGACAGGGGGCCCCCTCAACCGGGGAGCTGTTTTTT
TRBJ2-7 | - | TRBV4-3 | - | CASSQAWVDQSYEQYF | TGCGCCAGCAGCCAAGCATGGGTAGACCAATCCTACGAGCAGTACTTC
TRBJ2-5 | TRBD1 | TRBV12-3/TRBV12-4 | - | CASSSYRGRQETQYF | TGTGCCAGCAGTTCCTACAGGGGCCGCCAAGAGACCCAGTACTTC
TRBJ1-5 | - | TRBV5-6 | few | CASSFGQDPNQPQHF | TGTGCCAGCAGCTTCGGGCAGGACCCTAATCAGCCCCAGCATTTT
TRBJ2-5 | TRBD1 | TRBV7-8 | many | CASSLRDRGLETQYF | TGTGCCAGCAGCTTGCGGGACAGGGGGCTGGAGACCCAGTACTTC
TRBJ2-1 | - | TRBV19 | - | CASSIRGGEQFF | TGTGCCAGTAGTATCAGGGGTGGTGAGCAGTTCTTC
TRBJ2-7 | - | TRBV6-8 | few | CATSGTASSYEQYF | TGTGCCACGTCCGGGACGGCGAGCTCCTACGAGCAGTACTTC
TRBJ1-2 | - | TRBV14 | - | CASSHLETRAPSYGYTF | TGTGCCAGCAGCCACTTAGAGACCAGGGCTCCTTCATATGGCTACACCTTC
TRBJ2-5 | - | TRBV7-2 | - | CASSLGERWGRETQYF | TGTGCCAGCAGCTTAGGGGAGCGGTGGGGTCGGGAGACCCAGTACTTC
TRBJ2-6 | - | TRBV19 | many | CASSQGGGANVLTF | TGTGCCAGTAGCCAGGGCGGCGGGGCCAACGTCCTGACTTTC
TRBJ2-1 | - | TRBV6-2/TRBV6-3 | - | CASSYGLVYNEQFF | TGTGCCAGCAGTTACGGACTCGTATACAATGAGCAGTTCTTC
TRBJ2-7 | - | TRBV14 | few | CASSQDTGMAYEQYF | TGTGCCAGCAGCCAAGATACGGGTATGGCCTACGAGCAGTACTTC
TRBJ2-7 | TRBD2 | TRBV20-1 | - | CSAAGSGGAETYEQYF | TGCAGTGCCGCGGGTAGCGGGGGGGCGGAAACCTACGAGCAGTACTTC
TRBJ2-1 | TRBD1 | TRBV7-2 | few | CASSFDRGTYNEQFF | TGTGCCAGCAGCTTCGACAGGGGTACCTACAATGAGCAGTTCTTC
TRBJ1-2 | - | TRBV25-1 | - | CASSEYEAGRYTF | TGTGCCAGCAGTGAATATGAGGCAGGCCGATACACCTTC
TRBJ2-5 | TRBD1 | TRBV20-1 | - | CSASPGTVYQETQYF | TGCAGTGCTAGTCCCGGGACAGTGTACCAAGAGACCCAGTACTTC
TRBJ1-5 | TRBD1 | TRBV7-2 | many | CASSTGARNQPQHF | TGTGCCAGCAGCACAGGGGCGCGCAATCAGCCCCAGCATTTT
TRBJ2-7 | TRBD2 | TRBV28 | - | CASSLSGEGYEQYF | TGTGCCAGCAGTTTAAGCGGGGAAGGCTACGAGCAGTACTTC
TRBJ1-2 | TRBD1 | TRBV4-1 | many | CASSQRGQEALYGYTF | TGCGCCAGCAGCCAGAGGGGACAGGAGGCACTCTATGGCTACACCTTC
TRBJ2-7 | TRBD2 | TRBV7-8 | many | CASSSKPGLGNYEQYF | TGTGCCAGCAGCTCCAAACCGGGACTAGGTAACTACGAGCAGTACTTC
TRBJ2-2 | - | TRBV5-1 | - | CASSWTRPGELFF | TGCGCCAGCAGCTGGACGAGGCCCGGGGAGCTGTTTTTT
TRBJ2-5 | TRBD1 | TRBV7-2 | few | CASSSGQGIETQYF | TGTGCCAGCAGCTCGGGACAGGGAATCGAGACCCAGTACTTC
TRBJ2-6 | - | TRBV10-3 | - | CAISESLGQSSGANVLTF | TGTGCCATCAGTGAGTCGCTTGGGCAGAGCTCTGGGGCCAACGTCCTGACTTTC
TRBJ1-1 | TRBD1 | TRBV14 | - | CASSSRTGWNTEAFF | TGTGCCAGCAGCTCCCGGACAGGCTGGAACACTGAAGCTTTCTTT
TRBJ1-5 | - | TRBV12-3/TRBV12-4 | many | CASSFPPRGYSNQPQHF | TGTGCCAGCAGTTTCCCCCCTCGGGGTTATAGCAATCAGCCCCAGCATTTT
TRBJ1-1 | - | TRBV7-2 | many | CASSLYGTMNTEAFF | TGTGCCAGCAGCTTGTATGGAACCATGAACACTGAAGCTTTCTTT
TRBJ2-4 | TRBD1 | TRBV11-2 | - | CASSSALRQGRKNIQYF | TGTGCCAGCAGCAGCGCTCTACGACAGGGGAGAAAAAACATTCAGTACTTC
TRBJ1-2 | - | TRBV7-6 | - | CASSLEFAGLYGYTF | TGTGCCAGCAGCTTAGAATTTGCAGGGCTTTATGGCTACACCTTC
TRBJ2-2 | - | TRBV12-3/TRBV12-4 | - | CASSLAPTPTGELFF | TGTGCCAGCAGTTTAGCCCCGACGCCCACCGGGGAGCTGTTTTTT
TRBJ2-5 | - | TRBV7-9 | - | CASSRRDPKETQYF | TGTGCCAGCAGCCGTCGGGACCCGAAAGAGACCCAGTACTTC
TRBJ1-1 | - | TRBV19 | - | CATTTGANTEAFF | TGTGCCACAACGACGGGGGCGAACACTGAAGCTTTCTTT
TRBJ2-7 | - | TRBV7-9 | - | CASSLVTGLEQYF | TGTGCCAGCAGCTTAGTCACAGGGCTCGAGCAGTACTTC
TRBJ1-3 | - | TRBV6-1 | many | CASTPDSSGNTIYF | TGTGCCAGCACTCCCGACTCGTCCGGAAACACCATATATTTT
TRBJ1-5 | - | TRBV9 | few | CASSVGGAGNQPQHF | TGTGCCAGCAGCGTCGGGGGGGCAGGGAATCAGCCCCAGCATTTT
TRBJ2-1 | - | TRBV5-1 | many | CASSQDRTGEQFF | TGCGCCAGCAGCCAGGACCGGACGGGTGAGCAGTTCTTC
TRBJ2-1 | - | TRBV3-1 | - | CASSPQRGPSEQFF | TGTGCCAGCAGCCCCCAGAGGGGCCCCAGTGAGCAGTTCTTC
TRBJ2-3 | - | TRBV20-1 | - | CSGRGGADTQYF | TGCAGTGGCAGGGGGGGAGCAGATACGCAGTATTTT